This T cell receptor (beta chain) emerged from a study of blood T cell repertoires in COVID-19. Study-level background: The study drew acute and convalescent COVID-19 samples from the United States, Italy and Spain. PBMCs, B-cell-depleted T cells, or T cells provided the cDNA or gDNA that made up the material.

In the source study's methods: From reference gene primer amplification, estimates of nucleated cell counts were derived. Some clones are missing from TCRdb's copy, which holds only in-frame ones; the method was immunoSEQ multiplex PCR. V, J and clone size were drawn from that table, and D and trimming were deduced from the DNA. Altogether around 30,000 clones are present, more than 75% being singletons, with the ten largest covering more than 13%. Germline V gene lookup returns CDR1 SNHLY and CDR2 FYNNEI. The junction had 3 bases not matched to a gene; V was cut back by 4 bases and J by 2 bases. The CDR3 extends over 14 amino acids.

The rearrangement uses TRBV2 and TRBJ2-5; 8 positions match TRBD1. This sequence was found in a man aged 55 to 70 with active COVID-19. Sequenced: peripheral blood. The CDR3 here is CASSGTGRQETQYF. The CDR3 nucleotides read TGTGCCAGCAGTGGGACAGGGAGACAAGAGACCCAGTACTTC.